Listed below are T cell receptor beta chains from one sample, sequenced in a study of a mutant IDH1 vaccine in newly diagnosed glioma. Assay used: immunoSEQ multiplex PCR; TCRdb lists only in-frame clones, some missing. The repertoire holds around 60,000 clones, with about four fifths as singletons. The antigens for these receptors are not known. The source material was PBMCs, sampled from a glioma patient whose treatment included an IDH1 peptide vaccine. The receptor set was obtained from a man aged 30 to 45 with glioma. Each CDR3 is given with its conserved first and last residue. D genes are given only for firm matches. Not every row has a clone size; where given, it reads once, few, many or a size class.

>-|TRBJ1-1|-|TRBV9
TGTGCCAGCAGGCCTAGGCAGGGGATGAACACTGAAGCTTTCTTT
CASRPRQGMNTEAFF
>-|TRBJ2-2|-|TRBV28
TGTGCCACATGGGCGCTGAACACCGGGGAGCTGTTTTTT
CATWALNTGELFF
>TRBD1|TRBJ2-1|-|TRBV6-6
TGTGCCAGCGGAGCCCGGGACAGGGTTTACAATGAGCAGTTCTTC
CASGARDRVYNEQFF
>-|TRBJ1-3|-|TRBV6-5
TGTGCCAGCACCTCCCGCCGGTCGGGGGCCATATATTTT
CASTSRRSGAIYF
>-|TRBJ1-5|-|TRBV28
TGTGCCAGCAGGCCAGGAAATAGCAATCAGCCCCAGCATTTT
CASRPGNSNQPQHF
>TRBD1|TRBJ2-2|-|TRBV4-1
TGCGCCAGCAGCCGTACTTGGACAGGGACCACCGGGGAGCTGTTTTTT
CASSRTWTGTTGELFF
>TRBD1|TRBJ1-2|-|TRBV5-8
TGTGCCAGCAGCCAGGACAGGGCCAAATATGGCTACACCTTC
CASSQDRAKYGYTF
>TRBD2|TRBJ2-3|-|TRBV6-1
TGTGCCAGCAGTGATGGTCGGCTAGCGGGGGCCACAGATACGCAGTATTTT
CASSDGRLAGATDTQYF
>-|TRBJ1-3|-|TRBV5-4
TGTGCCAGCAGCACGGGAAGCTCTGGAAACACCATATATTTT
CASSTGSSGNTIYF
>-|TRBJ2-2|-|TRBV15
TGTGCCACCAGCAGAGATGCGGCAGCGAACACCGGGGAGCTGTTTTTT
CATSRDAAANTGELFF
>-|TRBJ1-1|-|TRBV5-4
TGTGCCAGCAGCTCCGGGACGGACAACACTGAAGCTTTCTTT
CASSSGTDNTEAFF
>TRBD1|TRBJ1-6|-|TRBV7-9
TGTGCCAGCAGCTTAGGGGACAGGCCTCATTCACCCCTCCACTTT
CASSLGDRPHSPLHF
>-|TRBJ1-3|-|TRBV28
TGTGCCAGCAGTTTATGCCCGGAGGGGGAGAGGGGAAACACCATATATTTT
CASSLCPEGERGNTIYF
>TRBD1|TRBJ2-7|-|TRBV5-6
TGTGCCAGCAGCTTGATCGACAGGGACTACGAGCAGTACTTC
CASSLIDRDYEQYF
>-|TRBJ2-2|-|TRBV4-1
TGCGCCAGCAGCCAATCCCCGGCCTCGGGGCGCACCGGGGAGCTGTTTTTT
CASSQSPASGRTGELFF
>-|TRBJ1-6|-|TRBV16
TGTGCCAGCAGCCCCAATCGGAGTTGGAGAACAGGGCGGGACTCCTATAATTCACCCCTCCACTTT
CASSPNRSWRTGRDSYNSPLHF
>TRBD1|TRBJ1-1|once|TRBV5-4
TGTGCCAGCAGCTACGCAGGGGGCCCTCTGAACACTGAAGCTTTCTTT
CASSYAGGPLNTEAFF
>TRBD2|TRBJ2-3|-|TRBV19
TGTGCCAGTAGTTTAGGAGCGGGGGGAAGACATACGCAGTATTTT
CASSLGAGGRHTQYF
>-|TRBJ2-1|-|TRBV19
TGTGCCAGTAGCCCGATCGGGTCTATCGGTGAGCAGTTCTTC
CASSPIGSIGEQFF
>TRBD1|TRBJ2-7|-|TRBV2
TGTGCCTGCAGAGTCGGACAGGGAAAGGACGAGCAGTACTTC
CACRVGQGKDEQYF
>TRBD2|TRBJ2-5|-|TRBV6-4
TGTGCCAGCAGCCCAACTAGCGGGGGAGGAGAGACCCAGTACTTC
CASSPTSGGGETQYF
>TRBD1|TRBJ1-2|-|TRBV7-9
TGTGCCACCCAGGGGGGGGGCCCCCTTGGCTACACCTTC
CATQGGGPLGYTF
>-|TRBJ2-6|-|TRBV28
TGTGCCAGCAGCGCCGACACTGGGGCCAACGTCCTGACTTTC
CASSADTGANVLTF
>-|TRBJ1-2|-|TRBV5-1
TGCGCCAGCAGTGAACAGAACTATGGCTACACCTTC
CASSEQNYGYTF
>TRBD1|TRBJ2-7|-|TRBV18
TGTGCCAGCTCACCCGCGACAGGGAAACAGCAGTACTTC
CASSPATGKQQYF
>TRBD1|TRBJ2-5|-|TRBV4-1
TGCGCCAGCAGCCTCCTCCCTGACAGGGGTGGGGAGACCCAGTACTTC
CASSLLPDRGGETQYF